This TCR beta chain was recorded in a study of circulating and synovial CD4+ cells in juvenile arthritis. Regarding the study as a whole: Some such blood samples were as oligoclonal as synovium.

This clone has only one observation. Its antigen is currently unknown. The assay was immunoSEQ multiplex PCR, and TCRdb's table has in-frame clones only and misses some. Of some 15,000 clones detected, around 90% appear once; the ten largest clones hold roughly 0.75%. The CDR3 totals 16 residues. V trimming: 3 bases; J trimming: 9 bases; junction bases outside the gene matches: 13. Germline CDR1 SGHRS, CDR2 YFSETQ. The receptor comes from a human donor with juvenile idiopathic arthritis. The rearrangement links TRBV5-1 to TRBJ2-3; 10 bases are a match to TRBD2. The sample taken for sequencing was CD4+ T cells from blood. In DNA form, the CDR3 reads TGCGCCAGCAGCTCCCGGCGAGCGGGGGGGGCCCCAACGCAGTATTTT. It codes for CASSSRRAGGAPTQYF.